The clone carrying this T cell receptor (beta chain) was found many times. This CDR3 contains 16 residues. V lost 6 bases, J lost 4 bases, and 7 bases stayed unmatched. Unique molecular identifiers were used to barcode this TCRbeta library. Via MiXCR, TCRdb re-called the PCR reads, giving one row per CDR3 protein. The sample records 100,000 or so distinct CDR3 sequences, 6% being singletons. This sample is drawn from a study of T-cell reconstitution after alpha-beta-depleted transplantation in children. The source is a female patient between 2 and 15 years old who had a stem cell transplant for Fanconi anemia, so the T cells may come from the graft donor. The source material was PBMCs, mostly from graft donor cells, sampled 60 days after TCRalphabeta/CD19-depleted stem cell transplant. The chain recombines TRBV12-3 or TRBV12-4 with TRBJ2-1; TRBD1 matches 12 bases. CDR3 protein: CASRWGQGASYNEQFF. CDR3 nucleotide sequence: TGTGCCAGCAGATGGGGACAGGGGGCTTCGTACAATGAGCAGTTCTTC.